The next 8 T cell receptor beta chains were all read from a single sample in a study of neurological immune-mediated disorders. TCRdb analysed the 5' RACE reads with MiXCR anew, one entry per CDR3 protein. The table has some 80,000 distinct CDR3 sequences, about 4.3% seen once. Time point of the sample: longitudinal time-point 3. The sequencing sample was made of PBMCs. The receptors shown here come from a woman in her sixties with multiple sclerosis.

This clonotype was seen many times. CDR3 sequence: CSAGPGQVPLEQYF. DNA for the CDR3: TGCAGTGCTGGTCCGGGACAGGTCCCCTTGGAGCAGTACTTC. The rearrangement uses TRBV20-1 and TRBJ2-7; 8 bases match TRBD1. This CDR3 has 14 amino acids. V shed 5 bases, J shed 7 bases, and the junction held 13 bases outside the gene matches. The germline V gene encodes CDR1 DFQATT and CDR2 SNEGSKA (reference sequence).

This clonotype has ten or more counts. V and J are TRBV12-3 or TRBV12-4 and TRBJ2-1; 8 bases align to TRBD2. This CDR3 region has 15 residues. V dropped 7 bases and J dropped 3; count of bases not matched to a gene: 8. CDR3 protein: CASTFGGAGYNEQFF. The CDR3 nucleotides are TGTGCCAGCACCTTCGGGGGGGCTGGCTACAATGAGCAGTTCTTC.

The chain employs TRBV18 and TRBJ2-1; 11 nucleotides line up with TRBD1. Trimming at V came to 3 bases and at J to 6 bases, leaving 13 bases not matched to a gene. The CDR3 length is 18 residues. Germline CDR1 KGHSH, CDR2 LQKENI. In DNA, the CDR3 is TGTGCCAGCTCACCCAGGTCGATCGGGACAGGGGGTGGCAATGAGCAGTTCTTC. This sequence encodes CASSPRSIGTGGGNEQFF.

This clonotype has a count of ten or more. The J gene is TRBJ2-5, the V gene TRBV5-1, with 7 bases fitting TRBD1. The CDR3 covers 13 residues. In germline, CDR1 is SGHRS, CDR2 YFSETQ. The V gene end was trimmed by 0 bases and the J gene end by 6 bases; junction bases not matched to a gene: 2. The CDR3 loop is CASSLGDSQTQYF. The CDR3 bases are TGCGCCAGCAGCTTGGGGGACAGTCAGACCCAGTACTTC. Together with reference TRBV5-1 and TRBJ2-5, the CDR3 gives the full variable domain: KAGVTQTPRYLIKTRGQQVTLSCSPISGHRSVSWYQQTPGQGLQFLFEYFSETQRNKGNFPGRFSGRQFSNSRSEMNVSTLELGDSALYLCASSLGDSQTQYFGPGTRLLVL.

This clonotype was counted ten times or more. CDR3 coding DNA: TGTGCCAGCAGCTTTTTACCCTCACCCCTCCACTTT. It is translated as CASSFLPSPLHF. J is TRBJ1-6 and V is TRBV7-2; the D is unclear. The CDR3 is 12 residues long. Germline CDR1 and CDR2: SGHTA and FQGNSA. V was clipped by 3 bases and J by 10 bases, with 7 bases between them.

The sample holds many counts of this clonotype. The J gene is TRBJ1-5, the V gene TRBV10-3, with TRBD1 matching over 9 bases. Per the germline V gene, CDR1 is ENHRY and CDR2 is SYGVKD. V lost 3 bases to trimming and J lost 0 bases; unmatched junction nucleotides: 6. The CDR3 has 17 amino acids. This CDR3 is CAISDGQGQGSNQPQHF. CDR3 nucleotide sequence: TGTGCCATCAGTGACGGACAGGGGCAGGGTAGCAATCAGCCCCAGCATTTT.

V is TRBV7-2 and J is TRBJ1-5; D ambiguous. The V gene lost 5 bases and the J gene lost 5 bases, with 13 bases spanning the gap. CDR3 length: 14 amino acids. Germline V gene sequence: CDR1 SGHTA, CDR2 FQGNSA. CDR3 in amino acids: CASSPWSFDQPQHF. DNA for the CDR3: TGTGCCAGCAGCCCCTGGTCATTTGATCAGCCCCAGCATTTT.

This clonotype was seen ten or more times. The chain uses TRBV28 and TRBJ1-1, with TRBD1 matching 7 bases. J lost 3 bases, V lost 7 bases, and 8 bases had no gene match. The CDR3 extends over 14 amino acids. Germline V gene data show CDR1 as MDHEN and CDR2 as SYDVKM. Here the CDR3 reads CASTRDSLYTEAFF. The CDR3 bases are TGTGCCAGCACCCGGGACAGCCTTTACACTGAAGCTTTCTTT.